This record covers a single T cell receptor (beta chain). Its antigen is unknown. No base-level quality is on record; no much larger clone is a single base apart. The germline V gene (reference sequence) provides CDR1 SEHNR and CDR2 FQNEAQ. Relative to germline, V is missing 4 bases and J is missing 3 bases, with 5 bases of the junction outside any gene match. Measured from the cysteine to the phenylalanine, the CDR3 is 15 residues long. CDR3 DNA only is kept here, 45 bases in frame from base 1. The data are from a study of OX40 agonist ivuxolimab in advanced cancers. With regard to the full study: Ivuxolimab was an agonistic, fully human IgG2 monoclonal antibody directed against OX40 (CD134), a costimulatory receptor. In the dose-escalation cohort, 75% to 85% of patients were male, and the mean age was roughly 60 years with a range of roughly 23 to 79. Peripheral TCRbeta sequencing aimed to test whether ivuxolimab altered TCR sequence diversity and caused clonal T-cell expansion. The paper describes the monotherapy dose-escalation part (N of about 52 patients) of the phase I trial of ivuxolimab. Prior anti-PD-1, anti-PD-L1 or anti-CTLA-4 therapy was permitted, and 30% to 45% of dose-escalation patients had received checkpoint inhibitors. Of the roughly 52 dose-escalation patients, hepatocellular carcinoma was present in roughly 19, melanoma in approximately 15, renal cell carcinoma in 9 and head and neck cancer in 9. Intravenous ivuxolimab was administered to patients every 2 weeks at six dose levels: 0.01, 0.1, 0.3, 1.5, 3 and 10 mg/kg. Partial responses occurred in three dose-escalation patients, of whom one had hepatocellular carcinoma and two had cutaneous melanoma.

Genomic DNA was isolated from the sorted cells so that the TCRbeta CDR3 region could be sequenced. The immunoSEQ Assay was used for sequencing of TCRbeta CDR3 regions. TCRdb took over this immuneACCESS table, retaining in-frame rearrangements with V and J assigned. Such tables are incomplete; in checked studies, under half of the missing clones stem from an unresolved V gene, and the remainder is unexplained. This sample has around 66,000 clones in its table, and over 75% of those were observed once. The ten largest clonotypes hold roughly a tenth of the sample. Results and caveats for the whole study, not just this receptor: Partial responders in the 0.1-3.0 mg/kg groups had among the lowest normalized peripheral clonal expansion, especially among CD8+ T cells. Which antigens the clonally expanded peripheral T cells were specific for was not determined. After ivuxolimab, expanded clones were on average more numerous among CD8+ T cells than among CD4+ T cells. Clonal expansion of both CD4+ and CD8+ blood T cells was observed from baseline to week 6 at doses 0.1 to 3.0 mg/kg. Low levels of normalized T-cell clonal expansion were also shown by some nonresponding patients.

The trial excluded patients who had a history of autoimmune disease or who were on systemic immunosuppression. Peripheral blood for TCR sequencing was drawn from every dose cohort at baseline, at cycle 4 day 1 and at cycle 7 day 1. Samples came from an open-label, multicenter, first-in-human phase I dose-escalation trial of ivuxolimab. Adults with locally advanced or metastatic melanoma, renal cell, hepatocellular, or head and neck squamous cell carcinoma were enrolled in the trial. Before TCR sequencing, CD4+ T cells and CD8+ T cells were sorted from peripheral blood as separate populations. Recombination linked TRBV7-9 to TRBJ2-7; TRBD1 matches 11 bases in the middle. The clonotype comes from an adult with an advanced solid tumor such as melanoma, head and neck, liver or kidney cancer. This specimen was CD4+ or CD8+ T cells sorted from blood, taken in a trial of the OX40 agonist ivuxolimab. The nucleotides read TGTGCCAGCAGCTCCGGACAGGGGGCAGTCTACGAGCAGTACTTC. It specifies CASSSGQGAVYEQYF.